This is a list of T cell receptor beta chains from one sample in a study of cytomegalovirus exposure and HLA in healthy donors. The table came from immunoSEQ multiplex PCR; TCRdb's copy has only in-frame clones and leaves some out. The sample has roughly 110,000 clones; about 85% are singletons. Sequencing used PBMCs. Receptor source: a man in his thirties or forties in good health and CMV-seronegative. Both conserved end residues are part of each CDR3. Each record gives: V gene, CDR3 protein.

TRBV7-3	CASSPIGGGTEAFF
TRBV11-2	CASSLEGGSYNEQFF
TRBV9	CASSVDTGNQPQHF
TRBV7-9	CASSLKTSEGKNIQYF
TRBV6-6	CASSYSSQGPYEQYF
TRBV13	CASSPETGQNEKLFF
TRBV7-8	CASSGAGKGGTEAFF
TRBV5-1	CASSLGRTGTQYF
TRBV30	CAWGANSNQPQHF
TRBV28	CASSSSRGSPRTVQFF
TRBV6-1	CASRWDRTTEAFF
TRBV20-1	CSAFSGTEAFF
TRBV2	CATGGGAEQFF
TRBV30	CAWSVLNSYEQYF
TRBV5-1	CASSQGLGHSTDTQYF
TRBV2	CASRNGTGLSGYTF
TRBV27	CASRQGESSYEQYF
TRBV5-1	CASSFSGRTYEQYF
TRBV30	CAWSPGPFDQPQHF
TRBV15	CATSRGSGEETQYF
TRBV21-1	CASEGTGAYEQYF
TRBV10-3	CAISESVLAEAFF
TRBV5-6	CASSLLEVGGYEQYF
TRBV5-1	CASSSPPGLADGDPYNEQFF
TRBV6-1	CASSVTGAGNQPQHF
TRBV2	CASRATGTYEQYF
TRBV5-6	CASSPGLSGEQFF
TRBV29-1	CSVEGVSGSKETQYF
TRBV5-1	CASSLAWTTSAYEQYF
TRBV7-2	CASSSRVGTDTQYF
TRBV2	CASSEFVGLNTEAFF
TRBV10-3	CAISETLYSFGLAHYEQYF
TRBV11-2	CASSAWRAVAAIGTDTQYF
TRBV7-9	CASSAQGQGDFYTF
TRBV5-1	CASSLVSGPNTEAFF
TRBV28	CASSLLSEQYF
TRBV14	CASSQDYQETQYF
TRBV4-2	CASSRDIDHSPLHF
TRBV2	CASSGDSRSYGYTF
TRBV2	CASITGSSGNTIYF
TRBV13	CASSRGRSTDTQYF
TRBV27	CASSLGGNTEAFF
TRBV5-8	CASNPIAGGGSEQFF
TRBV2	CASSEALGDTSYEQYF
TRBV19	CASSIKYGYTEAFF
TRBV6-5	CASSYGTVHNSPLHF
TRBV7-9	CASSSSGSYNEQFF
TRBV4-1	CASSQPREGATNYGYTF
TRBV5-4	CASSLSSYEQYF
TRBV7-8	CASSALGATSYNEQFF